This TCR beta chain was sequenced for a study of shared clonotypes between healthy human individuals. Study-wide findings and caveats: Blood was the sole source, and tissue repertoires probably differ.

Assay: immunoSEQ multiplex PCR; the TCRdb copy retains only in-frame clones and omits some. Altogether about 490,000 clones are present, about 79% being singletons, with the ten largest covering approximately 12%. The germline CDR1 and CDR2 sequences are ENHRY and SYGVKD. V lost 6 bases and J lost 3; bases outside the gene matches: 6. This CDR3 contains 15 residues. Comment on this clone: Its target is unknown.

This TCR was sampled from a woman aged 40 to 50 in good health. Some clones in this sample may be carry-over from other donors' samples. Sequencing was carried out using PBMCs. J is TRBJ1-5 and V is TRBV10-3; 9 positions agree with TRBD1. Here the CDR3 DNA reads TGTGCCATCAGGCCCGGGACAGGGTTCAATCAGCCCCAGCATTTT. Amino acid sequence: CAIRPGTGFNQPQHF.